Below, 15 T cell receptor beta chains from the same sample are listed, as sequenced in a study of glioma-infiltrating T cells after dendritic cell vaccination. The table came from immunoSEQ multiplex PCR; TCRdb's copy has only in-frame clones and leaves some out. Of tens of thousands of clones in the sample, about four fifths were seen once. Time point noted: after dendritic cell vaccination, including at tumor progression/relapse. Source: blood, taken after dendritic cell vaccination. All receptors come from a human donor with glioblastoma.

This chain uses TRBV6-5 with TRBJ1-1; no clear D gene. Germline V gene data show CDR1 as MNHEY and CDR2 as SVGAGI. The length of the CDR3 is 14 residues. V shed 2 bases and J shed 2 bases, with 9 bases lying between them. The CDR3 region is CASSYPLYNTEAFF. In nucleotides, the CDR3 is TGTGCCAGCAGTTACCCACTGTACAACACTGAAGCTTTCTTT.

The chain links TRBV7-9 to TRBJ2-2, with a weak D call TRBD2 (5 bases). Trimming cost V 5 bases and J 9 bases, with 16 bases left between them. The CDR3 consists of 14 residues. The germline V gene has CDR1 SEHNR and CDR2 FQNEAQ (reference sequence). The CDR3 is CASSPQLDPRELFF. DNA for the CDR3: TGTGCCAGCAGCCCCCAACTAGACCCCCGGGAGCTGTTTTTT.

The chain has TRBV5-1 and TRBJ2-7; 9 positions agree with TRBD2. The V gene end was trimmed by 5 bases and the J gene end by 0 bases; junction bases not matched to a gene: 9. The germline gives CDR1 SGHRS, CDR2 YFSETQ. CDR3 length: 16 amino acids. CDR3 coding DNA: TGCGCCAGCAGTCTCGGCGGGGGGGGCCTCTCCTACGAGCAGTACTTC. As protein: CASSLGGGGLSYEQYF.

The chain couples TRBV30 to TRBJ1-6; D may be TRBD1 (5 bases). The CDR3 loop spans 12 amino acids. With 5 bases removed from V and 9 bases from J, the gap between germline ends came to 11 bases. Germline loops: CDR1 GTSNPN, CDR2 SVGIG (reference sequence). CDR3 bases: TGTGCCTGGGACGGAAGGGGTTCACCCCTCCACTTT. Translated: CAWDGRGSPLHF.

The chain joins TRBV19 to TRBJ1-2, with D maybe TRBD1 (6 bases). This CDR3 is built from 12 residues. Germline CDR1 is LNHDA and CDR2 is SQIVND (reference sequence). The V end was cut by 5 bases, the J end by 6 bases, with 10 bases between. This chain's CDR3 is CASSWTEDGYTF. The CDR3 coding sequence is TGTGCCAGTAGTTGGACAGAGGATGGCTACACCTTC.

CDR3 DNA: TGTGCCAGTAGTATGCAAACAAGGAGTCCCCTCCACTTT. It specifies CASSMQTRSPLHF. V and J are TRBV19 and TRBJ1-6; D call uncertain. The germline CDR1 and CDR2 sequences are LNHDA and SQIVND (reference sequence). The ends were cut back, 3 bases at V and 13 bases at J, with 13 bases in the middle. The length of the CDR3 is 13 residues. Drawing the rest from reference TRBV19 and TRBJ1-6, the complete variable domain is DGGITQSPKYLFRKEGQNVTLSCEQNLNHDAMYWYRQDPGQGLRLIYYSQIVNDFQKGDIAEGYSVSREKKESFPLTVTSAQKNPTAFYLCASSMQTRSPLHFGNGTRLTVT.

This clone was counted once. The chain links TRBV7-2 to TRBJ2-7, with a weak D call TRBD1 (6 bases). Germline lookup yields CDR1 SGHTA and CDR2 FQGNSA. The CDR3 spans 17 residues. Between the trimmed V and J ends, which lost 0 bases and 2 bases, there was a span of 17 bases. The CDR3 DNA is TGTGCCAGCAGCTTAGCGGGGGCCGTCCATGTTCCCTACGAGCAGTACTTC. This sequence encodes CASSLAGAVHVPYEQYF. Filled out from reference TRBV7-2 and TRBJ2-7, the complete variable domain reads GAGVSQSPSNKVTEKGKDVELRCDPISGHTALYWYRQSLGQGLEFLIYFQGNSAPDKSGLPSDRFSAERTGGSVSTLTIQRTQQEDSAVYLCASSLAGAVHVPYEQYFGPGTRLTVT.

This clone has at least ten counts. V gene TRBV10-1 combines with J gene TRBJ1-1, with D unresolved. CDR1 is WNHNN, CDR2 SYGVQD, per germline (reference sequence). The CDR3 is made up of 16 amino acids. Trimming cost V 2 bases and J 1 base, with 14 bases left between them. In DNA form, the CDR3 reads TGCGCCAGCAGTGAGGACTTCAGTAGCAAGAACACTGAAGCTTTCTTT. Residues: CASSEDFSSKNTEAFF.

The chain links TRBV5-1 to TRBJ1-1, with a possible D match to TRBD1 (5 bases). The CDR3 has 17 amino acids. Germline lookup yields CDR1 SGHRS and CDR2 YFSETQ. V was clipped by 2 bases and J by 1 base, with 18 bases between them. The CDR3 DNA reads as TGCGCCAGCAGCTTATCAGGGATATCTGTTAGGAACACTGAAGCTTTCTTT. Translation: CASSLSGISVRNTEAFF. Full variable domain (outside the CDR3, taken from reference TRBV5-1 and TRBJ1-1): KAGVTQTPRYLIKTRGQQVTLSCSPISGHRSVSWYQQTPGQGLQFLFEYFSETQRNKGNFPGRFSGRQFSNSRSEMNVSTLELGDSALYLCASSLSGISVRNTEAFFGQGTRLTVV.

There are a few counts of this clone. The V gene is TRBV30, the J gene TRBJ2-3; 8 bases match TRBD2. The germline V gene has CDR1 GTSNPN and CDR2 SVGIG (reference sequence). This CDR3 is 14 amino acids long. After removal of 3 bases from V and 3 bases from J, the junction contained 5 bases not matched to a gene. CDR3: CAWSPGLVTDTQYF. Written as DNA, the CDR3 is TGTGCCTGGAGCCCGGGACTAGTGACAGATACGCAGTATTTT.

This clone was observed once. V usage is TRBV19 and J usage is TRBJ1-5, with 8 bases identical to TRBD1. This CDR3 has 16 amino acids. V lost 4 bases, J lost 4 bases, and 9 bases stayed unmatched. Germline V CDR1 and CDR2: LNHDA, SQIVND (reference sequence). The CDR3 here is CASSTLRDRRNQPQHF. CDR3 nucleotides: TGTGCCAGTAGTACCCTCCGGGACAGGAGAAATCAGCCCCAGCATTTT.

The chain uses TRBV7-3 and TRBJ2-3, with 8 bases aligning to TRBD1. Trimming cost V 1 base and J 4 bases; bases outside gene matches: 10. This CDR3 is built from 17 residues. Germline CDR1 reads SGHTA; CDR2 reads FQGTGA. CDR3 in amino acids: CASSLSKRTGSPDTQYF. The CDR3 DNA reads TGTGCCAGCAGCTTAAGTAAACGGACAGGGTCACCAGATACGCAGTATTTT.

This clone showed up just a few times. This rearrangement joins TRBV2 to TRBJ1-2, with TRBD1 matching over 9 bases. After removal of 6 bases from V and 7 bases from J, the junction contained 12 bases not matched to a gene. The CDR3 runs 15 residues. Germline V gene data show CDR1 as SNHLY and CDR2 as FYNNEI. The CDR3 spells CASRSIPGTGFGYTF. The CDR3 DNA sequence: TGTGCCAGCAGATCCATTCCCGGGACAGGGTTTGGCTACACCTTC. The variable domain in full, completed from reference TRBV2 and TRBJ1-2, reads EPEVTQTPSHQVTQMGQEVILRCVPISNHLYFYWYRQILGQKVEFLVSFYNNEISEKSEIFDDQFSVERPDGSNFTLKIRSTKLEDSAMYFCASRSIPGTGFGYTFGSGTRLTVV.

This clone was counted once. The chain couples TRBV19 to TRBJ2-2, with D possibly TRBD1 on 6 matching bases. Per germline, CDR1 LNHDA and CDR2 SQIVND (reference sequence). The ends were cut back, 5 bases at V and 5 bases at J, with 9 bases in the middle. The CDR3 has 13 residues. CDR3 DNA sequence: TGTGCCAGTAGTCTACAGGGAACCGGGGAGCTGTTTTTT. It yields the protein CASSLQGTGELFF.

Here the CDR3 DNA reads TGCGCCAGCAGCCCGGGACACGACACAGATACGCAGTATTTT. Its translation is CASSPGHDTDTQYF. The chain employs TRBV5-1 and TRBJ2-3; TRBD1 is a possible D gene (6 bases). This CDR3 is built from 14 residues. Germline lookup yields CDR1 SGHRS and CDR2 YFSETQ. V lost 4 bases, J lost 2 bases, and 11 bases lay in between.